The present entry profiles one T cell receptor beta chain with its context. These data come from a study of T cells in Graves' hyperthyroidism and ophthalmopathy. Study overall: Blood from the periphery was taken at initial diagnosis, before any treatment.

It was RNA transcripts that yielded the amplified TCR beta CDR3 regions. HTBI primers were used for first-round RT-PCR of the TCR CDR3. Each CDR3 protein gets one entry after TCRdb re-called the multiplex PCR reads with MiXCR. Of 250,000 to 300,000 distinct CDR3 sequences in the sample, more than 14% are singletons; the top ten hold about 14%. Germline V CDR1 and CDR2: MGHRA, YSYEKL. The CDR3 has 17 amino acids. Trimming took 4 bases from V and 6 from J; bases not matched to a gene: 17. Subjects aged 18 to 65 presented with newly diagnosed hyperthyroidism of less than 2 months' duration. Blood sampling occurred at first hyperthyroidism diagnosis, ahead of any ophthalmopathy symptoms.

The TCR comes from a woman aged 40 to 50 with Graves' hyperthyroidism that later progressed to Graves' ophthalmopathy. Source material: blood. This chain links TRBV4-1 with TRBJ2-7, with 8 bases lining up with TRBD2. CDR3 protein: CASSRTILSGSSGEQYF. CDR3 nucleotides: TGCGCCAGCAGCCGAACAATATTAAGCGGGAGTAGCGGCGAGCAGTACTTC.